The 10 T cell receptor beta chains in this list originate from one sample, sequenced in a study of identical twins. TCRdb re-derived calls from the 5' RACE reads in MiXCR, one entry per CDR3 protein. The sample includes 1.5 million or so distinct CDR3 sequences, about 30% of them seen just once. The material sequenced was cord blood. The origin of the receptors is a newborn girl in good health.

This clonotype appeared a few times. The chain carries TRBV28 and TRBJ2-1, with D perhaps matching TRBD2 (6 bases). Per germline, CDR1 MDHEN and CDR2 SYDVKM. CDR3 length: 12 residues. Trimming stripped 3 bases from V and 9 bases from J, with 9 bases between. CDR3 sequence reads: CASSLKGGEQFF. In nucleotides, the CDR3 is TGTGCCAGCAGTTTGAAGGGAGGTGAGCAGTTCTTC. Full variable domain (rest looked up from reference TRBV28 and TRBJ2-1): DVKVTQSSRYLVKRTGEKVFLECVQDMDHENMFWYRQDPGLGLRLIYFSYDVKMKEKGDIPEGYSVSREKKERFSLILESASTNQTSMYLCASSLKGGEQFFGPGTRLTVL.

About this clonotype itself: At one end the junction does not follow the germline gene, possibly because of a read error. J is TRBJ2-1 and V is TRBV7-8; TRBD1 or TRBD2 may be the D gene (6 bases each). Germline CDR1 SGHVS, CDR2 FQNEAQ. The CDR3 spans 16 residues. The CDR3 DNA reads as TGTGCCGGCAGCTTAGAAGTCACAGGGAGGCAAAATGAGCAGTTCTTC. Its translation is CAGSLEVTGRQNEQFF.

This clonotype was seen only a few times. The chain carries TRBV29-1 and TRBJ2-3; 9 bases fit TRBD2. There are 13 residues in the CDR3. Germline V gives CDR1 SQVTM, CDR2 ANQGSEA. Germline trimming cut 7 bases from V and 4 bases from J; bases unmatched to any gene: 6. This CDR3 reads CSALRGGADTQYF. Written as DNA, the CDR3 is TGCAGCGCCCTGCGGGGGGGCGCAGATACGCAGTATTTT.

The sample holds many counts of this clonotype. V gene TRBV6-5 combines with J gene TRBJ2-5; D gene unclear. V lost 6 bases and J lost 6, with 14 bases in between. CDR3 length: 13 residues. Germline CDR1 and CDR2: MNHEY and SVGAGI. CDR3 nucleotide sequence: TGTGCCAGCAGCCCTCCAGTGCCCAAGACCCAGTACTTC. Protein product: CASSPPVPKTQYF.

The rearrangement uses TRBV20-1 and TRBJ2-7, with D perhaps being TRBD1 or TRBD2 (5 bases each). Germline values: CDR1 DFQATT, CDR2 SNEGSKA (reference sequence). The V end lost 0 bases, the J end lost 2 bases, and 17 bases lay between the germline ends. The CDR3 has 16 residues. CDR3 coding DNA: TGCAGTGCTAGAGATCCCACCGGGACCCCCGCCTACGAGCAGTACTTC. It encodes CSARDPTGTPAYEQYF.

The J gene is TRBJ2-4, the V gene TRBV2; 7 bases map to TRBD1. The tail of the sequence fits TRBJ2-7 better, so the J call may be wrong. Per germline, CDR1 SNHLY and CDR2 FYNNEI. The CDR3 contains 11 residues. The DNA for the CDR3 is TGTGCCAGCGACAGGGCCCACGAGCAGTACTTC. This encodes CASDRAHEQYF.

This clonotype was seen only a few times. This may be a read error: a much more frequent sequence differs by one nucleotide. The V and J genes are TRBV12-3 or TRBV12-4 and TRBJ2-1; D not resolved. V lost 2 bases and J 10 bases, leaving 9 bases between the germline ends. The CDR3 has 12 residues. The DNA of the CDR3 is TGTGCCAGCAGTTTAAGGGTTTACGAGCAGTTCTTC. Translated, it gives CASSLRVYEQFF.

Only a few counts were recorded for this clonotype. The chain has TRBV29-1 and TRBJ2-7, with TRBD1 as a possible D gene (6 bases). Germline V gene data show CDR1 as SQVTM and CDR2 as ANQGSEA. CDR3 length equals 14 residues. V was pared by 7 bases and J by 0 bases, with 16 bases between. In nucleotides, the CDR3 is TGCAGCGCCCTTCGACAGGCGAGCTCCTACGAGCAGTACTTC. Its protein product is CSALRQASSYEQYF.

This sequence joins TRBV4-1 and TRBJ2-1; D gene ambiguous. Trimming cost V 1 base and J 0 bases, with 10 bases left between them. The CDR3 is 16 residues long. In germline, CDR1 is MGHRA, CDR2 YSYEKL. CDR3 protein: CASSQVVGSSYNEQFF. CDR3 nucleotides: TGCGCCAGCAGCCAAGTTGTGGGTAGCTCCTACAATGAGCAGTTCTTC.

The rearrangement uses TRBV28 and TRBJ2-4, with D possibly matching TRBD2 (5 bases). CDR3 length: 16 amino acids. In germline, CDR1 is MDHEN, CDR2 SYDVKM. V was pared by 2 bases and J by 1 base, with 12 bases between. CDR3 bases: TGTGCCAGCAGTTTAGAGGGTCCGGGGGCCAAAAACATTCAGTACTTC. Translating gives CASSLEGPGAKNIQYF.